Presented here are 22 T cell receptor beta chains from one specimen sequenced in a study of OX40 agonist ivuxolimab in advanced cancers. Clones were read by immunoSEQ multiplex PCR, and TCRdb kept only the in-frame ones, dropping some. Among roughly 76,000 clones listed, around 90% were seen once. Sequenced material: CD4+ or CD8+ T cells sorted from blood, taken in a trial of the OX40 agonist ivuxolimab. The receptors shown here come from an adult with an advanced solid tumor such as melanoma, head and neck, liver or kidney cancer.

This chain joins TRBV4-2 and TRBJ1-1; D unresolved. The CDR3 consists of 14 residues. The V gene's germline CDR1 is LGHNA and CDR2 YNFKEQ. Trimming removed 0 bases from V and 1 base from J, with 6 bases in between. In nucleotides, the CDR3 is TGTGCCAGCAGCCAAGATCGGGCGAACACTGAAGCTTTCTTT. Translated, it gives CASSQDRANTEAFF.

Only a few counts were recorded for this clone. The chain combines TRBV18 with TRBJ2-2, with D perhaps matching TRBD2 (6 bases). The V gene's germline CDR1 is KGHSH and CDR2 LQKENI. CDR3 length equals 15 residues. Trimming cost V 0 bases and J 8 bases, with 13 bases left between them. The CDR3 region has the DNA TGTGCCAGCTCACCACCGTACGGGGGAGGAGGGGAGCTGTTTTTT. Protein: CASSPPYGGGGELFF.

The CDR3 is CASSGLGQTSSYNEQFF. The CDR3 DNA reads TGTGCCAGCAGTGGCCTAGGACAGACGAGCTCCTACAATGAGCAGTTCTTC. J is TRBJ2-1 and V is TRBV6-1; D is perhaps TRBD1 (6 bases). The germline V and J ends were trimmed by 4 bases and 0 bases, with 16 bases remaining between them. Per germline, CDR1 MNHNS and CDR2 SASEGT. This CDR3 region has 17 residues.

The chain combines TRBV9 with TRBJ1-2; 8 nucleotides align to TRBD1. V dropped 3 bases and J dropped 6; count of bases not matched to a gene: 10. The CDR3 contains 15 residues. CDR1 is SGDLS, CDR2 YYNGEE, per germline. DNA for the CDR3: TGTGCCAGCAGCGCCAACCTTCCAGGGGGCCATGGCTACACCTTC. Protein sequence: CASSANLPGGHGYTF. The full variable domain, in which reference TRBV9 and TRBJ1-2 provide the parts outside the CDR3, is DSGVTQTPKHLITATGQRVTLRCSPRSGDLSVYWYQQSLDQGLQFLIQYYNGEERAKGNILERFSAQQFPDLHSELNLSSLELGDSALYFCASSANLPGGHGYTFGSGTRLTVV.

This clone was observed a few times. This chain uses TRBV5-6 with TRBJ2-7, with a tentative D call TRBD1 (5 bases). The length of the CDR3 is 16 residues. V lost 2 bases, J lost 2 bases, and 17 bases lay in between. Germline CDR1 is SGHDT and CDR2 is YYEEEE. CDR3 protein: CASSFRASVNPYEQYF. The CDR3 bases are TGTGCCAGCAGCTTCAGGGCCAGCGTAAACCCCTACGAGCAGTACTTC. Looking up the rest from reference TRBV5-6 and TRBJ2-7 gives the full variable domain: DAGVTQSPTHLIKTRGQQVTLRCSPKSGHDTVSWYQQALGQGPQFIFQYYEEEERQRGNFPDRFSGHQFPNYSSELNVNALLLGDSALYLCASSFRASVNPYEQYFGPGTRLTVT.

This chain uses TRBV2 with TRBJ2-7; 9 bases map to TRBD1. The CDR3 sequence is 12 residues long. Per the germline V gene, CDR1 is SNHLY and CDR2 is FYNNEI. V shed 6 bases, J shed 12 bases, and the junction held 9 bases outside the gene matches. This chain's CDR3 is CASSAGTGSLYF. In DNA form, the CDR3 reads TGTGCCAGCAGCGCCGGGACAGGGAGTCTGTACTTC.

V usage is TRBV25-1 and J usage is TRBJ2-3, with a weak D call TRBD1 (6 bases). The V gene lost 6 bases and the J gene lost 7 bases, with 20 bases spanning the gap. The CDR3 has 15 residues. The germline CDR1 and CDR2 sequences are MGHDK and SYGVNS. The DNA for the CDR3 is TGTGCCAGCAGGCCTGCCCGGACAGACACGAATACGCAGTATTTT. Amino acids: CASRPARTDTNTQYF. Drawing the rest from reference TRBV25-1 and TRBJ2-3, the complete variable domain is EADIYQTPRYLVIGTGKKITLECSQTMGHDKMYWYQQDPGMELHLIHYSYGVNSTEKGDLSSESTVSRIRTEHFPLTLESARPSHTSQYLCASRPARTDTNTQYFGPGTRLTVL.

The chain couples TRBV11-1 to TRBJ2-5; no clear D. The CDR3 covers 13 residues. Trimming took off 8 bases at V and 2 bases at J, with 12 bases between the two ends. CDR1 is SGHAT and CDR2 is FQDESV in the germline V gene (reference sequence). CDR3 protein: CASQRGVQETQYF. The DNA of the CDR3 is TGTGCCAGCCAACGAGGAGTGCAAGAGACCCAGTACTTC. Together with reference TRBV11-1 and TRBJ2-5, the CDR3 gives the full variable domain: EAEVAQSPRYKITEKSQAVAFWCDPISGHATLYWYRQILGQGPELLVQFQDESVVDDSQLPKDRFSAERLKGVDSTLKIQPAELGDSAMYLCASQRGVQETQYFGPGTRLLVL.

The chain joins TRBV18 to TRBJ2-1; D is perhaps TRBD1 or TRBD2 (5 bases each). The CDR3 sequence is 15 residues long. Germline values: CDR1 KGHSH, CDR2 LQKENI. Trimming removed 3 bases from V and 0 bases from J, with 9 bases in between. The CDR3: CASSPPGRSYNEQFF. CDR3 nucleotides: TGTGCCAGCTCACCCCCGGGGCGCTCCTACAATGAGCAGTTCTTC.

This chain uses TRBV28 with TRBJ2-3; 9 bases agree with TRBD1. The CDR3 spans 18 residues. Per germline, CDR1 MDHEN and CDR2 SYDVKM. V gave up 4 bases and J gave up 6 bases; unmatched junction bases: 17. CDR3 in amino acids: CASSWRGFGTGRADTQYF. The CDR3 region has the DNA TGTGCCAGCAGTTGGAGGGGTTTTGGGACAGGGCGAGCGGATACGCAGTATTTT. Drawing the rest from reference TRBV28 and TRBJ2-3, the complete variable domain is DVKVTQSSRYLVKRTGEKVFLECVQDMDHENMFWYRQDPGLGLRLIYFSYDVKMKEKGDIPEGYSVSREKKERFSLILESASTNQTSMYLCASSWRGFGTGRADTQYFGPGTRLTVL.

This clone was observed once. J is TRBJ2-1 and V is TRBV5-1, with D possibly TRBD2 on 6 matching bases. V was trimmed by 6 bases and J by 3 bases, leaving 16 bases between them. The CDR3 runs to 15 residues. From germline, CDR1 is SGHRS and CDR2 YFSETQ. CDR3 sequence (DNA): TGCGCCAGCACCCCGATGGTAGCGGACTACAATGAGCAGTTCTTC. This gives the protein CASTPMVADYNEQFF. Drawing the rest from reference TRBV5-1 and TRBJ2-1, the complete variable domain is KAGVTQTPRYLIKTRGQQVTLSCSPISGHRSVSWYQQTPGQGLQFLFEYFSETQRNKGNFPGRFSGRQFSNSRSEMNVSTLELGDSALYLCASTPMVADYNEQFFGPGTRLTVL.

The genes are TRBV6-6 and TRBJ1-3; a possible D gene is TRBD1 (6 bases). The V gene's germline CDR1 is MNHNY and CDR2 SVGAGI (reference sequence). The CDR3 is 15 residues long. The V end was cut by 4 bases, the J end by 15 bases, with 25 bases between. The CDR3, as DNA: TGTGCCAGCAGTTCCCTTAGCCCGATTGGGGGCCCCGAATATTTT. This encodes CASSSLSPIGGPEYF.

CDR3 sequence (DNA): TGTGCCAGCAGCTTATTCTCGGAGACCCAGTACTTC. This codes for CASSLFSETQYF. The chain couples TRBV7-2 to TRBJ2-5; D is unresolved. The CDR3 covers 12 residues. Germline V gene data show CDR1 as SGHTA and CDR2 as FQGNSA. Trimming shortened V by 2 bases and J by 5 bases, and 6 bases separated the two germline ends.

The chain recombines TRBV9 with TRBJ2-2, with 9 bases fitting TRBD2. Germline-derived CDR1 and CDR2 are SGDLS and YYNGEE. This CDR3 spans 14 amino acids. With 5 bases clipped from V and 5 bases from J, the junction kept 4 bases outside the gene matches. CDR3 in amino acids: CASRRLAETGELFF. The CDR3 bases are TGTGCCAGCAGAAGACTAGCGGAGACCGGGGAGCTGTTTTTT.

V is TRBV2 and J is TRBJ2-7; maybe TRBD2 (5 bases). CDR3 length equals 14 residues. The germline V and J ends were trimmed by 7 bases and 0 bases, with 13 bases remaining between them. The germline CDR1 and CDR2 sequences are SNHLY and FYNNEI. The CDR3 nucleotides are TGTGCCAGCACGCGGTACGGGAACTCCTACGAGCAGTACTTC. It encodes CASTRYGNSYEQYF.

The CDR3 bases are TGTGCCAGCAGTTCCCGTGAGGCTGGCTACACCTTC. This gives the protein CASSSREAGYTF. This rearrangement joins TRBV27 to TRBJ1-2; D call uncertain. The germline gives CDR1 MNHEY, CDR2 SMNVEV (reference sequence). This CDR3 is built from 12 residues. Trimming cost V 4 bases and J 7 bases, with 10 bases left between them.

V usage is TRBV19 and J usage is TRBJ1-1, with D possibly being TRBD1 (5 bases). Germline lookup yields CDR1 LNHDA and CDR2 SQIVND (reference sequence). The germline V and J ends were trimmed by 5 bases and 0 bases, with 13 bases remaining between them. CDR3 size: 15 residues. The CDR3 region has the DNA TGTGCCAGTAGTCCGGGGGGACGGATGAACACTGAAGCTTTCTTT. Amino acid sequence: CASSPGGRMNTEAFF.

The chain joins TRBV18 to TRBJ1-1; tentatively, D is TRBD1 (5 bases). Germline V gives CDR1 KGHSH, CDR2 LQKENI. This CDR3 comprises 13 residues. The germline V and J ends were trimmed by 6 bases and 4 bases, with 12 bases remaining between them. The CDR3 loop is CASSPDSGTEAFF. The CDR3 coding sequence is TGTGCCAGCTCGCCCGACAGCGGCACTGAAGCTTTCTTT.

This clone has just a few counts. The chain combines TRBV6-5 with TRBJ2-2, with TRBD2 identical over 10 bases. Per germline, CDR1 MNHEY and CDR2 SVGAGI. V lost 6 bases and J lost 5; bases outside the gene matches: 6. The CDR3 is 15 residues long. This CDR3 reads CASSHLAGETGELFF. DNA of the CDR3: TGTGCCAGCAGCCACCTAGCGGGAGAGACCGGGGAGCTGTTTTTT.

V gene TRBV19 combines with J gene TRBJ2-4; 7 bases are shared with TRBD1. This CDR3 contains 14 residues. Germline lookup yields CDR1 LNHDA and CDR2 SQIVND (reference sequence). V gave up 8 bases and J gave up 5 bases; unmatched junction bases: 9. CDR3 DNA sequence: TGTGCCAGTGCGAACACAGGGGCGGAAAACATTCAGTACTTC. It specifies CASANTGAENIQYF.

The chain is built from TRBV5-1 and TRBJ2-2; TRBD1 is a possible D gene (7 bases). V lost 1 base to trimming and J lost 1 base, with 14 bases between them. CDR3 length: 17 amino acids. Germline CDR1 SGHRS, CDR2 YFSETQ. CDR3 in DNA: TGCGCCAGCAGCTTGATGACAGGGAGGTTGAACACCGGGGAGCTGTTTTTT. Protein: CASSLMTGRLNTGELFF.

The CDR3 reads CASSLSGGTDTQYF. DNA for the CDR3: TGTGCCAGCAGTCTTAGCGGCGGCACAGATACGCAGTATTTT. This chain links TRBV5-4 with TRBJ2-3, with a possible D match to TRBD2 (6 bases). The CDR3 consists of 14 residues. Per the germline V gene, CDR1 is SGHNT and CDR2 is YYREEE (reference sequence). The V end was cut by 5 bases, the J end by 1 base, with 11 bases between.